The clone carrying this T cell receptor beta chain was recorded only once. What it binds is unknown. The junction departs from the called germline gene at one end, perhaps through a read error. CDR1 MNHEY and CDR2 SVGAGI come from the germline V gene. This CDR3 is built from 15 residues. Reverse transcription of around 500 ng total RNA with a constant-region primer produced TCR beta cDNA. Modified slightly, ARM-PCR produced TCR beta libraries over three nested multiplex PCR rounds. Use of TRBV1-TRBV30 forward primers with a C-beta reverse primer characterized the first two PCR rounds, which lasted around 11 cycles each. TCRdb reprocessed the multiplex PCR reads via MiXCR and lists one record per CDR3 protein. The repertoire holds fewer than 350,000 distinct CDR3 sequences, approximately 65% seen once, with about 9.4% in the top ten. The data were obtained in a study of tumor-infiltrating lymphocytes in primary liver carcinoma. The overall study: The study obtained roughly 3.5 to 8 million productive TCRbeta reads per sample, similar across tissue types. Study-level results: Tumor-adjacent and tumor-blood pairs overlapped less than tumor region pairs did. When set against blood, tumors had a significantly higher top-250-clone fraction (p = 0.039).

The authors took blood RNA from unsorted whole blood and also extracted germline DNA. This sequence was found in a man in his forties with primary liver carcinoma and hepatitis B virus infection. Sequenced: peripheral blood. The V and J genes are TRBV6-5 and TRBJ2-3; D unresolved. This CDR3 reads CASSYWTGSTDMQYF. CDR3 DNA sequence: TGTGCCAGCAGTTACTGGACGGGCAGCACAGATATGCAGTATTTT.